This is a list of T cell receptor beta chains from one sample in a study of blood T cell repertoires in COVID-19. The repertoire was sequenced with immunoSEQ multiplex PCR; TCRdb's copy has only in-frame clones and lacks some. The repertoire holds 200,000 to 250,000 clones, with over 75% as singletons. The source material was peripheral blood. The receptor source for this set is a human donor in a cohort sampled during active COVID-19. Each CDR3 is given with its conserved first and last residue. The order of the fields is clone size, CDR3 length, V gene, D gene, J gene, CDR3 protein, CDR3 DNA. D genes are given only for firm matches. The size of a clone is reported for some rows only, either as once, few or many, or as a class for expanded clones.

NA	15	TRBV4-2	NA	TRBJ1-5	CASSQAQGGNQPQHF	TGTGCCAGCAGCCAAGCACAGGGCGGCAATCAGCCCCAGCATTTT
NA	14	TRBV4-1	NA	TRBJ2-1	CASSQRDIYNEQFF	TGCGCCAGCAGCCAACGGGACATCTACAATGAGCAGTTCTTC
NA	11	TRBV20-1	NA	TRBJ2-1	CSAEGGTEQFF	TGCAGTGCCGAGGGAGGGACAGAGCAGTTCTTC
NA	14	TRBV27	TRBD1	TRBJ2-5	CASSYTGVGETQYF	TGTGCCAGCAGTTACACAGGGGTTGGAGAGACCCAGTACTTC
NA	11	TRBV6-5	NA	TRBJ1-2	CATEDSYGYTF	TGTGCCACCGAGGACAGCTATGGCTACACCTTC
few	14	TRBV5-1	TRBD1	TRBJ2-7	CASSPGQGIYEQYF	TGCGCCAGCAGCCCCGGACAGGGAATCTACGAGCAGTACTTC
NA	11	TRBV2	TRBD1	TRBJ1-1	CASSADRVAFF	TGTGCCAGCAGTGCGGACAGGGTGGCTTTCTTT
NA	16	TRBV6-5	TRBD1	TRBJ2-2	CASSSQGAANTGELFF	TGTGCCAGCAGTTCCCAGGGGGCGGCGAACACCGGGGAGCTGTTTTTT
once	15	TRBV27	TRBD2	TRBJ2-1	CASSLAGGNYNEQFF	TGTGCCAGCAGTTTAGCGGGGGGGAATTACAATGAGCAGTTCTTC
NA	17	TRBV6-1	TRBD1	TRBJ2-2	CASSEAGQGAGTGELFF	TGTGCCAGCAGTGAAGCGGGACAGGGGGCCGGCACCGGGGAGCTGTTTTTT
NA	17	TRBV7-2	TRBD1	TRBJ1-5	CASSYHTGASSNQPQHF	TGTGCCAGCAGCTATCATACAGGGGCAAGTAGCAATCAGCCCCAGCATTTT
NA	15	TRBV7-2	NA	TRBJ1-4	CASSLGVDFNEKLFF	TGTGCCAGCAGCTTAGGGGTGGACTTTAATGAAAAACTGTTTTTT
NA	13	TRBV11-1	NA	TRBJ2-3	CASSFGFTDTQYF	TGTGCCAGCAGCTTCGGGTTCACAGATACGCAGTATTTT
NA	14	TRBV27	TRBD1	TRBJ2-7	CASIRTGAPYEQYF	TGTGCCAGCATCAGGACAGGGGCTCCCTACGAGCAGTACTTC
NA	16	TRBV18	TRBD2	TRBJ2-5	CASSPASGRPQETQYF	TGTGCCAGCTCACCTGCTAGCGGGAGGCCCCAAGAGACCCAGTACTTC
NA	14	TRBV6-5	NA	TRBJ1-5	CASSRGRFNQPQHF	TGTGCCTCCAGCCGAGGAAGATTCAATCAGCCCCAGCATTTT
NA	14	TRBV3-1/TRBV3-2	NA	TRBJ2-7	CASSQETRFGEQYF	TGTGCCAGCAGCCAAGAGACGAGGTTTGGCGAGCAGTACTTC
few	15	TRBV11-2	NA	TRBJ1-5	CASSLDPGRNQPQHF	TGTGCCAGCAGCTTAGATCCAGGGCGCAATCAGCCCCAGCATTTT
NA	14	TRBV7-3	NA	TRBJ2-5	CASSPSGAQETQYF	TGTGCCAGCAGCCCTTCAGGGGCGCAAGAGACCCAGTACTTC
NA	14	TRBV4-2	NA	TRBJ1-4	CASSQEPTEEKLFF	TGTGCCAGCAGCCAAGAACCGACAGAAGAAAAACTGTTTTTT
NA	18	TRBV6-2/TRBV6-3	TRBD1	TRBJ2-1	CASSYRQGAGISYNEQFF	TGTGCCAGCAGTTACCGACAGGGGGCGGGTATTTCCTACAATGAGCAGTTCTTC